A single sample is the source of the 6 T cell receptor beta chains below, sequenced in a study of T cells in tumors after PD-1 blockade. Profiled with immunoSEQ multiplex PCR; TCRdb holds only in-frame clones, not every one. Of roughly 19,000 clones listed, about 84% are singletons. The sequencing here drew on PBMCs, taken after anti-PD-1 therapy. Receptors originate from a human donor with advanced basal cell or squamous cell carcinoma (not recorded which).

The gene calls are TRBV7-2 and TRBJ1-2, with TRBD1 matching 9 bases. This CDR3 is 16 amino acids long. CDR1 is SGHTA, CDR2 FQGNSA, per germline. With 5 bases clipped from V and 6 bases from J, the junction kept 13 bases outside the gene matches. As DNA, the CDR3 is TGTGCCAGCAGCCCACATCAAAACAGGGGGCGCGATGGCTACACCTTC. This sequence encodes CASSPHQNRGRDGYTF.

CDR3 sequence reads: CASSPSGIPGDTQYF. The CDR3 DNA reads as TGTGCCAGCAGCCCTAGCGGTATCCCGGGAGATACGCAGTATTTT. The chain recombines TRBV28 with TRBJ2-3; 7 nucleotides match TRBD2. Germline loops: CDR1 MDHEN, CDR2 SYDVKM. V gave up 6 bases and J gave up 5 bases; unmatched junction bases: 11. The CDR3 has 15 amino acids.

The chain combines TRBV19 with TRBJ2-2, with 9 positions matching TRBD1. Germline V gene lookup returns CDR1 LNHDA and CDR2 SQIVND (reference sequence). V was clipped by 6 bases and J by 4 bases; unmatched bases: 0. The CDR3 sequence is 13 residues long. The CDR3 reads CASRGQGTGELFF. In DNA form, the CDR3 reads TGTGCCAGTAGGGGACAGGGCACCGGGGAGCTGTTTTTT.

The J gene is TRBJ2-5, the V gene TRBV29-1; D unclear. There are 11 residues in the CDR3. Germline values: CDR1 SQVTM, CDR2 ANQGSEA. V lost 4 bases and J 3 bases, leaving 6 bases between the germline ends. The CDR3 nucleotides read TGCAGCGTTGGCCAGGAAGAGACCCAGTACTTC. This codes for CSVGQEETQYF.

The V and J genes are TRBV5-8 and TRBJ1-1; tentative D call: TRBD1 (6 bases). This CDR3 has 14 residues. V shed 4 bases and J shed 5 bases, with 15 bases lying between them. Germline CDR1 and CDR2: SGHTS and YDEGEE. CDR3 amino acids: CASSPEGGWTEAFF. In DNA, the CDR3 is TGTGCCAGCAGCCCGGAGGGGGGCTGGACTGAAGCTTTCTTT.

The chain links TRBV6-6 to TRBJ2-1, with 8 bases lining up with TRBD1. V lost 4 bases, J lost 5 bases, and 7 bases stayed unmatched. The germline V gene encodes CDR1 MNHNY and CDR2 SVGAGI (reference sequence). The CDR3 length is 15 residues. The CDR3 region has the DNA TGTGCCAGCAGTTCCCAGGGGGCGGGGCACAATGAGCAGTTCTTC. Amino acid sequence: CASSSQGAGHNEQFF.